This T cell receptor (beta chain) was retrieved from a study of blood T cell repertoires in COVID-19. On the study more broadly: Samples of COVID-19 (acute and convalescent) were obtained from the United States, Italy and Spain. T cells, B-cell-depleted T cells, or PBMCs provided the cDNA or gDNA that served as material.

Trimming shortened V by 3 bases and J by 8 bases, and 14 bases separated the two germline ends. The CDR3 has 14 amino acids. Germline V gene sequence: CDR1 LNHDA, CDR2 SQIVND (reference sequence). Per the authors' pipeline: Amplification from reference gene primers served as the basis for estimated nucleated cell counts. Generated by immunoSEQ multiplex PCR, the TCRdb table keeps only in-frame clones and is missing some. V and J calls plus clone size are reproduced from that table; the DNA served to infer D and trimming. Of 19,000 or so clones in the sample, about 85% are singletons; the top ten hold less than 20%.

This TCR derives from a man between 65 and 85 years old with acute or convalescent COVID-19. The chain couples TRBV19 to TRBJ2-1; D remains unclear. The sample comprised peripheral blood. The CDR3 spells CASSILSSPHEQFF. The CDR3 DNA sequence: TGTGCCAGTAGTATTCTTAGTTCCCCCCATGAGCAGTTCTTC.